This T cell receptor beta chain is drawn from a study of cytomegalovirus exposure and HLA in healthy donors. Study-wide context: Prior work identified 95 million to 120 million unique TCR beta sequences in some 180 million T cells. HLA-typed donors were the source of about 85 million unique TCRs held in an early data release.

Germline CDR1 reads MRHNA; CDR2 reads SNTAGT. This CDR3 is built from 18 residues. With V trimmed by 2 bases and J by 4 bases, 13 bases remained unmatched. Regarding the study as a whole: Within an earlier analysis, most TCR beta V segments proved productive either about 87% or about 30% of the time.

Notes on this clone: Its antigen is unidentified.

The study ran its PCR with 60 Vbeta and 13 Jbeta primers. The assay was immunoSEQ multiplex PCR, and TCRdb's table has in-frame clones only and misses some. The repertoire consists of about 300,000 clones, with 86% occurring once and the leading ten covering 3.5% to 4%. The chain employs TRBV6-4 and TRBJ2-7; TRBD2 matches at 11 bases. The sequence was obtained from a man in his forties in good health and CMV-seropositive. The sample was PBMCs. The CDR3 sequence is CASSDVGSGRAGLYEQYF. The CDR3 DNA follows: TGTGCCAGCAGTGACGTGGGTAGCGGGAGGGCCGGGTTGTACGAGCAGTACTTC.